The 24 T cell receptor beta chains reported below all come from one sample, sequenced in a study of immune characterization of retroperitoneal liposarcoma. Using its own MiXCR run on the PCR reads, TCRdb lists one record per CDR3 protein. The sample records around 10,000 distinct CDR3 sequences, over 20% being singletons. Sequenced: blood. These receptors all stem from a female donor with retroperitoneal liposarcoma.

This clonotype came up many times. The rearrangement links TRBV12-5 to TRBJ2-3; D uncertain. Looked up from germline, CDR1 is LGHNT and CDR2 is FRNRAP. The CDR3 is 12 residues long. Trimming removed 3 bases at V and 5 bases at J, with 6 bases between. CDR3 in amino acids: CASGFGVDTQYF. DNA for the CDR3: TGTGCTAGTGGTTTTGGGGTAGATACGCAGTATTTT.

As concerns this clonotype: This may be a read error: a much more frequent sequence differs by one nucleotide. The chain is built from TRBV6-1 and TRBJ2-1; 10 nucleotides agree with TRBD1. This CDR3 is built from 15 residues. The ends lost 5 bases at V and 10 bases at J; junction bases unmatched: 11. The germline V gene encodes CDR1 MNHNS and CDR2 SASEGT. The CDR3 sequence is CASSSPGTGVYEQFF. Written as DNA, the CDR3 is TGTGCCAGCAGTTCTCCGGGGACAGGGGTGTACGAGCAGTTCTTC.

This clonotype is classed as medium-sized. V usage is TRBV7-6 and J usage is TRBJ2-5; tentative D call: TRBD2 (5 bases). This CDR3 is 14 amino acids long. Germline CDR1 is SGHVS and CDR2 is FNYEAQ. The V end was cut by 4 bases, the J end by 4 bases, with 13 bases between. In nucleotides, the CDR3 is TGTGCCAGCAGCTCAGGACTGGCCGGAGAGACCCAGTACTTC. It codes for CASSSGLAGETQYF.

The chain joins TRBV4-3 to TRBJ2-6; D is tentatively TRBD1 or TRBD2 (5 bases each). CDR1 and CDR2 from the germline V gene are LGHNA and YSLEER. V was clipped by 1 base and J by 2 bases, with 9 bases between them. The CDR3 extends over 16 amino acids. CDR3 in DNA: TGCGCCAGCAGCCAAGCCTTGGGGGCTGGGGCCAACGTCCTGACTTTC. Amino acid sequence: CASSQALGAGANVLTF.

This clonotype is labeled medium-sized (0.01 to 0.1%). The gene calls are TRBV12-3 or TRBV12-4 and TRBJ2-3; tentatively, D is TRBD2 (6 bases). The CDR3 is 15 amino acids. Trimming shortened V by 6 bases and J by 3 bases, and 16 bases separated the two germline ends. CDR3 sequence reads: CASSRWGVGTDTQYF. CDR3 sequence (DNA): TGTGCCAGCAGCCGATGGGGGGTTGGGACAGATACGCAGTATTTT.

This clonotype was observed a few times. This chain joins TRBV27 and TRBJ1-6, with a tentative D call TRBD1 (5 bases). This CDR3 is 16 amino acids long. Germline V gene lookup returns CDR1 MNHEY and CDR2 SMNVEV (reference sequence). V dropped 7 bases and J dropped 8 bases, with 21 bases sitting between them. The CDR3 protein is CASKFIGAGGDSPLHF. The CDR3 coding sequence is TGTGCCAGCAAGTTTATTGGGGCGGGGGGTGATTCACCCCTCCACTTT.

J is TRBJ2-1 and V is TRBV7-8; D gene ambiguous. The J call is uncertain, as TRBJ2-7 better fits the DNA end. Germline V lookup: CDR1 SGHVS, CDR2 FQNEAQ. This CDR3 contains 17 residues. The CDR3 spells CASSLLWTRSSYNEQYF. DNA for the CDR3: TGTGCCAGCAGCTTATTATGGACGAGGAGCTCCTACAATGAGCAGTACTTC.

This clonotype was observed at least ten times. This chain connects TRBV25-1 to TRBJ2-1; D unclear. The J call is uncertain, as TRBJ2-7 better fits the DNA end. This CDR3 is built from 14 residues. Per the germline V gene, CDR1 is MGHDK and CDR2 is SYGVNS. The chain's CDR3 is CASSDQRATYEQYF. The CDR3 DNA sequence: TGTGCCAGCAGTGATCAACGGGCCACCTACGAGCAGTACTTC.

In its sample, this clonotype was seen once. V and J are TRBV24-1 and TRBJ2-1, with a weak D call TRBD2 (5 bases). This CDR3 has 15 residues. The V end was cut by 4 bases, the J end by 4 bases, with 13 bases between. Germline V gives CDR1 KGHDR, CDR2 SFDVKD. CDR3 loop: CATSDPRRPYNEQFF. Written as DNA, the CDR3 is TGTGCCACCAGTGACCCCAGGAGGCCATACAATGAGCAGTTCTTC.

The V gene is TRBV20-1, the J gene TRBJ2-5, with TRBD2 matching 7 bases. With V trimmed by 3 bases and J by 2 bases, 9 bases remained unmatched. Germline V gene sequence: CDR1 DFQATT, CDR2 SNEGSKA (reference sequence). This CDR3 has 15 amino acids. In DNA form, the CDR3 reads TGCAGTGCTAGTTGGCGCGGGAGAGGACAAGAGACCCAGTACTTC. As protein: CSASWRGRGQETQYF.

This clonotype was detected only once. This chain uses TRBV6-1 with TRBJ2-5; 7 bases are a match to TRBD1. With V trimmed by 7 bases and J by 12 bases, 20 bases remained unmatched. The length of the CDR3 is 15 residues. The germline gives CDR1 MNHNS, CDR2 SASEGT. The chain's CDR3 is CASTTGTAIISEKYF. The CDR3, as DNA: TGTGCCAGCACTACCGGGACAGCTATAATCAGCGAGAAGTACTTC.

The CDR3 DNA reads TGTGCCAGCAGTGAATATGGAAGTGCGGAGACCCAGTACTTC. Protein: CASSEYGSAETQYF. The genes are TRBV25-1 and TRBJ2-5; D call uncertain. With 0 bases removed from V and 5 bases from J, the gap between germline ends came to 10 bases. From germline, CDR1 is MGHDK and CDR2 SYGVNS. This CDR3 is 14 amino acids long.

V and J are TRBV5-1 and TRBJ1-2; no clear D gene. V was pared by 4 bases and J by 8 bases, with 15 bases between. The CDR3 extends over 13 amino acids. Germline CDR1 reads SGHRS; CDR2 reads YFSETQ. The CDR3 sequence: CASSLSREGGYTF. The CDR3 coding sequence is TGCGCCAGCAGCCTCTCCCGGGAGGGAGGCTACACCTTC.

The V and J genes are TRBV20-1 and TRBJ2-1; D is undetermined. This CDR3 region has 13 residues. V was cut by 2 bases and J by 7 bases, with 12 bases left in between. The V gene's germline CDR1 is DFQATT and CDR2 SNEGSKA (reference sequence). In nucleotides, the CDR3 is TGCAGTGCTAGACGGGTAGCAGGAAATGAGCAGTTCTTC. This translates into CSARRVAGNEQFF.

By share, this clonotype ranks as medium-sized. J is TRBJ2-7 and V is TRBV6-1; maybe TRBD1 (5 bases). The CDR3 extends over 13 amino acids. Trimming took 6 bases from V and 0 from J, leaving 9 bases between them. Germline CDR1 is MNHNS and CDR2 is SASEGT. The CDR3 nucleotides are TGTGCCAGCAGGGCTACAGGCTCCTACGAGCAGTACTTC. Translating gives CASRATGSYEQYF.

This clonotype was observed many times. The V call is TRBV27, the J call TRBJ2-2, with 16 positions matching TRBD2. The V gene end was trimmed by 6 bases and the J gene end by 6 bases; junction bases not matched to a gene: 4. CDR3 length equals 16 residues. Germline V gene sequence: CDR1 MNHEY, CDR2 SMNVEV (reference sequence). CDR3 sequence: CASRIGTSGGAGELFF. CDR3 in DNA: TGTGCCAGCAGGATCGGGACTAGCGGGGGGGCCGGGGAGCTGTTTTTT.

This clonotype was found many times. The rearrangement links TRBV7-2 to TRBJ2-1; the D is unclear. The better agreement between TRBJ2-7 and the DNA end casts doubt on the J call. The CDR3 totals 13 residues. Germline CDR1 SGHTA, CDR2 FQGNSA. CDR3 in amino acids: CASSLGPHNEQYF. DNA for the CDR3: TGTGCCAGCAGCTTAGGGCCACACAATGAGCAGTACTTC.

CDR3 protein: CASSLEYTSYNEQFF. CDR3 bases: TGTGCCAGCAGCTTAGAATATACCTCCTACAATGAGCAGTTCTTC. This chain uses TRBV7-2 with TRBJ2-1, with unresolved D. The germline V gene has CDR1 SGHTA and CDR2 FQGNSA. With 1 base removed from V and 0 bases from J, the gap between germline ends came to 7 bases. The CDR3 runs 15 residues.

This clonotype is classed as large (0.1 to 1%). V and J are TRBV27 and TRBJ2-1; 9 nucleotides align to TRBD2. J gave up 6 bases and V 3 bases, and 6 bases lay outside the gene matches. CDR3 length equals 15 residues. Germline CDR1 and CDR2: MNHEY and SMNVEV (reference sequence). The CDR3 sequence: CASSFIAGEVNEQFF. The DNA of the CDR3 is TGTGCCAGCAGTTTTATAGCGGGAGAGGTCAATGAGCAGTTCTTC.

The chain links TRBV11-1 to TRBJ2-2, with TRBD1 as a possible D gene (6 bases). The CDR3 is 14 amino acids. Germline V CDR1 and CDR2: SGHAT, FQDESV (reference sequence). V lost 1 base and J lost 7, with 10 bases in between. The DNA of the CDR3 is TGTGCCAGCAGCTTAGTAGGGGGTATCGGGGAGCTGTTTTTT. Its translation: CASSLVGGIGELFF.

The chain employs TRBV7-3 and TRBJ2-1; 13 positions agree with TRBD2. The germline V gene has CDR1 SGHTA and CDR2 FQGTGA. This CDR3 has 18 residues. With 5 bases clipped from V and 5 bases from J, the junction kept 12 bases outside the gene matches. The CDR3 coding sequence is TGTGCCAGCAGCCTCCTCGGGGGTGGGACTAGCGGGGACAATGAGCAGTTCTTC. Protein product: CASSLLGGGTSGDNEQFF.

The CDR3 DNA reads as TGTGCCAGCAGCCCAGCGGGGACAGGGGAAGAAAAACTGTTTTTT. This encodes CASSPAGTGEEKLFF. V and J are TRBV6-1 and TRBJ1-4; 10 bases align to TRBD1. This CDR3 contains 15 residues. Germline trimming cut 6 bases from V and 8 bases from J; bases unmatched to any gene: 9. Per the germline V gene, CDR1 is MNHNS and CDR2 is SASEGT.

This clonotype was found a few times. V usage is TRBV5-4 and J usage is TRBJ2-3, with 8 bases lining up with TRBD1. Looked up from germline, CDR1 is SGHNT and CDR2 is YYREEE (reference sequence). This CDR3 comprises 15 residues. The V and J ends lost 1 base and 1 base, in that order; junction bases with no gene match: 2. The CDR3 nucleotides are TGTGCCAGCAGCTTGCCGACAGGGGGCACAGATACGCAGTATTTT. Translating it yields CASSLPTGGTDTQYF.

This clonotype was observed a handful of times. The chain employs TRBV6-6 and TRBJ2-7, with 8 bases lining up with TRBD2. Germline trimming cut 5 bases from V and 1 base from J; bases unmatched to any gene: 7. This CDR3 is built from 15 residues. In germline, CDR1 is MNHNY, CDR2 SVGAGI (reference sequence). CDR3 DNA sequence: TGTGCCAGCAGTCGCTCTAGCGGGCTTTCCTACGAGCAGTACTTC. This translates into CASSRSSGLSYEQYF.